Listed below are T cell receptor beta chains from one sample, sequenced in a study of cytomegalovirus exposure and HLA in healthy donors. Repertoires were generated with immunoSEQ multiplex PCR, while TCRdb's copy carries only in-frame clones and drops some. The table includes approximately 100,000 clones, 65% to 75% detected once. Sequencing used PBMCs. These receptors all come from a woman younger than 35 in good health and CMV-seropositive. Each CDR3 is given with its conserved first and last residue. The D gene is left open where the match is weak. Clone size is shown for a subset of rows, as once, few, many or a class of expanded clone.

abundance,d_gene,j_gene,v_gene,CDR3aa,CDR3nt
.,.,TRBJ2-7,TRBV15,CATSRDGRQTYEQYF,TGTGCCACCAGCAGAGACGGGAGACAAACCTACGAGCAGTACTTC
.,TRBD1,TRBJ1-3,TRBV25-1,CASSSGTAFGNTIYF,TGTGCCAGCAGTTCCGGGACAGCGTTTGGAAACACCATATATTTT
.,TRBD2,TRBJ2-7,TRBV6-5,CASSPGLAASYEQYF,TGTGCCAGCAGCCCTGGACTAGCGGCTTCCTACGAGCAGTACTTC
.,.,TRBJ2-5,TRBV7-6,CASSTPSQGGETQYF,TGTGCCAGCAGCACCCCTTCGCAGGGTGGTGAGACCCAGTACTTC
.,TRBD2,TRBJ2-1,TRBV25-1,CASSGPGGWYNEQFF,TGTGCCAGCAGTGGCCCCGGGGGGTGGTATAATGAGCAGTTCTTC
.,.,TRBJ2-6,TRBV4-3,CASSQDIQGGANVLTF,TGCGCCAGCAGCCAAGATATCCAGGGTGGCGCCAACGTCCTGACTTTC
.,.,TRBJ2-1,TRBV18,CASSPFGQVNEQFF,TGTGCCAGCTCACCATTTGGGCAGGTTAATGAGCAGTTCTTC
.,TRBD1,TRBJ2-2,TRBV19,CASTMGQGNTGELFF,TGTGCCAGTACCATGGGACAGGGAAACACCGGGGAGCTGTTTTTT
.,.,TRBJ1-2,TRBV5-1,CASSLEGSGGYTF,TGCGCCAGCAGCTTGGAGGGAAGCGGGGGCTACACCTTC
.,.,TRBJ2-7,TRBV4-2,CASSQDHGSSGEQYF,TGTGCCAGCAGCCAAGATCACGGCTCCTCGGGAGAGCAGTACTTC
.,TRBD1,TRBJ2-5,TRBV7-2,CASRRTGGNQETQYF,TGTGCCAGCAGGCGGACAGGGGGCAACCAAGAGACCCAGTACTTC
few,TRBD1,TRBJ1-1,TRBV11-2,CASRRPDRVMTEAFF,TGTGCCAGCAGACGACCGGACAGGGTAATGACTGAAGCTTTCTTT